This T cell receptor beta chain emerged from a study of tumor and adjacent non-tumor tissue in lung cancer. The template was RNA from unsorted bulk tissue. Donors were chemotherapy-naive, newly diagnosed lung cancer surgical patients in China, August–late 2014. Three rounds of nested PCR, following a modified ARM-PCR protocol, produced the TCRbeta library. TCRdb called the multiplex PCR reads again in MiXCR, with one record for every CDR3 protein. The sample has 81,000 or so distinct CDR3 sequences, roughly 76% seen once. Remarks on this clonotype: The antigen is undetermined. The junction departs from the called germline gene at one end, perhaps through a read error.

Findings and limits, study-wide: Top 100 clones took a larger repertoire share in normal lung. Significantly higher TCR diversity was found in tumor than normal lung.

This receptor was taken from a woman aged 45-60 years with non-small cell lung cancer. Sequences were obtained from lung tumor tissue.

This chain's CDR3 is CSARDFGGTPGTQYF. The CDR3 nucleotides read TGTAGTGCTAGAGATTTCGGGGGGACTCCTGGTACGCAGTATTTT. The chain uses TRBV20-1 and TRBJ2-3; 7 nucleotides align to TRBD2. From germline, CDR1 is DFQATT and CDR2 SNEGSKA (reference sequence). The CDR3 has 15 amino acids.